This record looks at one T cell receptor (beta chain) sequence and its context. The antigen remains undetermined. Produced via immunoSEQ multiplex PCR; TCRdb's table is partial and in-frame only. The table records tens of thousands of clones, 85% to 90% of them present only once. The entry originates in a study of T cell responses to AZD1222 COVID-19 vaccine. The V and J ends lost 2 bases and 7 bases respectively, with 15 bases between them. Germline V gives CDR1 GTSNPN, CDR2 SVGIG (reference sequence). The CDR3 sequence is 14 residues long. Study-wide findings and caveats: Spike-wide vaccine-associated CD4 TCRs dominated at 160-218 and 743-854.

V usage is TRBV30 and J usage is TRBJ1-3, with D tentatively TRBD1 (5 bases). The sequence was collected from an adult who received the MenACWY meningococcal vaccine as a control. The material sequenced was peripheral blood, taken 28 days after the second dose of the MenACWY control vaccine. CDR3 coding DNA: TGTGCCTGGAGTCTGGGGGGGGTGGGGAACACCATATATTTT. This sequence encodes CAWSLGGVGNTIYF.